What follows are 21 T cell receptor beta chains derived from one specimen sequenced in a study of T cell changes during pregnancy in multiple sclerosis. Assay: immunoSEQ multiplex PCR; the TCRdb copy retains only in-frame clones and omits some. Of 90,000 or so clones in the sample, 91% are singletons; the top ten hold 3.5% to 4%. The material was PBMCs, obtained in the first trimester of pregnancy. All receptors come from a female donor in good health, serving as a control in a pregnancy study. Some clones in this sample may be carry-over from other donors' samples.

The J gene is TRBJ2-5, the V gene TRBV2, with TRBD2 matching 11 bases. Per the germline V gene, CDR1 is SNHLY and CDR2 is FYNNEI. V lost 6 bases, J lost 6 bases, and 15 bases stayed unmatched. CDR3 length equals 17 residues. The CDR3 protein is CASRRLPSGRKGKTQYF. DNA for the CDR3: TGTGCCAGCAGACGCCTCCCTAGCGGGAGGAAGGGAAAGACCCAGTACTTC. Combining the CDR3 with reference TRBV2 and TRBJ2-5 gives the whole variable domain EPEVTQTPSHQVTQMGQEVILRCVPISNHLYFYWYRQILGQKVEFLVSFYNNEISEKSEIFDDQFSVERPDGSNFTLKIRSTKLEDSAMYFCASRRLPSGRKGKTQYFGPGTRLLVL.

This chain uses TRBV9 with TRBJ2-2; no definite D call. The CDR3 runs 12 residues. CDR1 is SGDLS and CDR2 is YYNGEE in the germline V gene. The V end was cut by 0 bases, the J end by 6 bases, with 3 bases between. CDR3 DNA: TGTGCCAGCAGCGTAGCGGCCGGGGAGCTGTTTTTT. It encodes CASSVAAGELFF.

The V gene is TRBV30, the J gene TRBJ2-5; the match to TRBD1 covers 7 bases. This CDR3 is built from 13 residues. The trim removed 4 bases at V and 4 bases at J, leaving 6 bases unmatched. Per germline, CDR1 GTSNPN and CDR2 SVGIG (reference sequence). CDR3 nucleotide sequence: TGTGCCTGGACTCGACAGGGTGTAGAGACCCAGTACTTC. Translated, it gives CAWTRQGVETQYF.

V and J are TRBV28 and TRBJ2-1, with D possibly TRBD2 on 5 matching bases. Germline values: CDR1 MDHEN, CDR2 SYDVKM. This CDR3 is 17 amino acids long. The V end was cut by 3 bases, the J end by 3 bases, with 18 bases between. The CDR3 protein is CASSFSPTSLYYNEQFF. CDR3 DNA: TGTGCCAGCAGTTTTTCCCCCACTAGTCTTTACTACAATGAGCAGTTCTTC.

V is TRBV4-2 and J is TRBJ2-1, with 11 bases aligning to TRBD2. The CDR3 is 14 residues long. The J segment lost 7 bases and the V segment lost 5 bases, leaving 4 bases of the junction unmatched. Germline assignment: CDR1 LGHNA and CDR2 YNFKEQ. CDR3 DNA: TGTGCCAGCAGCACTAGCGGGGGCCTTAATGAGCAGTTCTTC. This codes for CASSTSGGLNEQFF.

The chain couples TRBV27 to TRBJ2-1, with D possibly matching TRBD2 (6 bases). Trimming left V 5 bases short and J 1 base short, with 12 bases between. Germline V gene sequence: CDR1 MNHEY, CDR2 SMNVEV (reference sequence). The CDR3 runs 15 residues. The CDR3 region has the DNA TGTGCCAGCAGTGCCACTAGCCGGTCCTACAATGAGCAGTTCTTC. Its protein product is CASSATSRSYNEQFF.

The chain links TRBV25-1 to TRBJ1-5; 8 bases match TRBD1. The germline CDR1 and CDR2 sequences are MGHDK and SYGVNS. CDR3 size: 14 residues. The trim removed 2 bases at V and 7 bases at J, leaving 4 bases unmatched. Written as DNA, the CDR3 is TGTGCCAGCAGTGAAGCAGGGGGCGGACAGCCCCAGCATTTT. Amino acid sequence: CASSEAGGGQPQHF.

This clone was seen a handful of times. V is TRBV21-1 and J is TRBJ1-1; the D call in the table, TRBD1, was not verified against the DNA. TRBV21-1 is a known pseudogene. This CDR3 is 15 amino acids long. Here the CDR3 reads CASSKPRTVNTEAFF. The CDR3 DNA reads TGTGCCAGCAGCAAACCCCGGACAGTGAACACTGAAGCTTTCTTT.

The chain has TRBV6-4 and TRBJ2-5; the match to TRBD1 covers 8 bases. The germline V gene has CDR1 MRHNA and CDR2 SNTAGT. Losses at the gene ends were 10 bases for V and 4 bases for J; bases not matched to a gene: 17. The CDR3 contains 16 residues. CDR3 DNA: TGTGCCACCAGATCATCAGGGGGCCTGGGTCGAGAGACCCAGTACTTC. Protein product: CATRSSGGLGRETQYF.

The V call is TRBV27, the J call TRBJ2-7; D might be TRBD1 (6 bases). The germline CDR1 and CDR2 sequences are MNHEY and SMNVEV (reference sequence). Between the trimmed V and J ends, which lost 5 bases and 4 bases, there was a span of 15 bases. The CDR3 is 14 amino acids. CDR3 protein: CASSPAGTTYEQYF. DNA for the CDR3: TGTGCCAGCAGTCCCGCCGGGACAACTTACGAGCAGTACTTC.

The chain links TRBV5-6 to TRBJ1-1; 9 nucleotides agree with TRBD1. V trimming: 4 bases; J trimming: 1 base; junction bases outside the gene matches: 8. The CDR3 spans 16 residues. From germline, CDR1 is SGHDT and CDR2 YYEEEE. The CDR3 nucleotides are TGTGCCAGCAGCAGATTTGAACAGGGGGCGAACACTGAAGCTTTCTTT. As protein: CASSRFEQGANTEAFF. Full variable domain (rest looked up from reference TRBV5-6 and TRBJ1-1): DAGVTQSPTHLIKTRGQQVTLRCSPKSGHDTVSWYQQALGQGPQFIFQYYEEEERQRGNFPDRFSGHQFPNYSSELNVNALLLGDSALYLCASSRFEQGANTEAFFGQGTRLTVV.

V and J are TRBV2 and TRBJ1-5; D remains unclear. The CDR3 spans 14 residues. V dropped 4 bases and J dropped 3 bases, with 10 bases sitting between them. Germline CDR1 reads SNHLY; CDR2 reads FYNNEI. The DNA for the CDR3 is TGTGCCAGCAGTGTTTCAGTGGTCAATCAGCCCCAGCATTTT. As protein: CASSVSVVNQPQHF.

The chain uses TRBV4-3 and TRBJ1-5; TRBD1 aligns across 8 bases. In germline, CDR1 is LGHNA, CDR2 YSLEER. V gave up 5 bases and J gave up 6 bases; unmatched junction bases: 12. The CDR3 is made up of 16 amino acids. CDR3 in amino acids: CASSSEIDRGAQPQHF. In DNA form, the CDR3 reads TGCGCCAGCAGCAGTGAGATTGACAGGGGAGCTCAGCCCCAGCATTTT.

The V call is TRBV5-8, the J call TRBJ1-1, with D possibly matching TRBD1 (6 bases). Germline CDR1 reads SGHTS; CDR2 reads YDEGEE. The V end lost 0 bases, the J end lost 6 bases, and 15 bases lay between the germline ends. The CDR3 consists of 15 residues. This CDR3 is CASSLGGTTMAEAFF. In DNA, the CDR3 is TGTGCCAGCAGCTTGGGGGGGACAACGATGGCTGAAGCTTTCTTT.

The V gene is TRBV19, the J gene TRBJ2-7, with 7 bases aligning to TRBD2. CDR1 and CDR2 from the germline V gene are LNHDA and SQIVND (reference sequence). V was clipped by 8 bases and J by 2 bases; unmatched bases: 12. This CDR3 has 15 residues. The CDR3 sequence is CASREEGRGTYEQYF. The CDR3 nucleotides read TGTGCCAGTCGGGAGGAAGGCCGAGGGACCTACGAGCAGTACTTC.

This clone is a singleton in its sample. This rearrangement joins TRBV5-1 to TRBJ1-1; D might be TRBD1 (5 bases). The CDR3 spans 15 residues. Trimming shortened V by 4 bases and J by 0 bases, and 13 bases separated the two germline ends. The V gene's germline CDR1 is SGHRS and CDR2 YFSETQ. The CDR3 protein is CASSPGRGMNTEAFF. Written as DNA, the CDR3 is TGCGCCAGCAGCCCGGGGCGGGGGATGAACACTGAAGCTTTCTTT.

Here the CDR3 reads CASATPATGMDTQYF. The CDR3 region has the DNA TGTGCCAGCGCCACGCCCGCTACAGGGATGGATACGCAGTATTTT. The chain combines TRBV28 with TRBJ2-3; tentative D call: TRBD1 (6 bases). CDR1 is MDHEN and CDR2 is SYDVKM in the germline V gene. V was trimmed by 8 bases and J by 6 bases, leaving 21 bases between them. CDR3 length equals 15 residues.

In its sample, this clone was seen once. V gene TRBV12-5 combines with J gene TRBJ2-2, with 8 bases lining up with TRBD2. Germline CDR1 reads LGHNT; CDR2 reads FRNRAP. With 6 bases clipped from V and 1 base from J, the junction kept 1 base outside the gene matches. The length of the CDR3 is 14 residues. CDR3 sequence: CASGSGRNTGELFF. CDR3 bases: TGTGCTAGTGGCAGCGGGAGGAACACCGGGGAGCTGTTTTTT.

The CDR3 region is CASSASVNQPQHF. In DNA form, the CDR3 reads TGTGCCAGCAGCGCTAGCGTGAATCAGCCCCAGCATTTT. The chain carries TRBV7-2 and TRBJ1-5; D is undetermined. V was cut by 5 bases and J by 4 bases, with 9 bases left in between. Germline V gene sequence: CDR1 SGHTA, CDR2 FQGNSA. CDR3 length: 13 residues.

V gene TRBV25-1 combines with J gene TRBJ1-2; possible D gene TRBD1, 6 bases. The CDR3 has 14 amino acids. Trimming removed 0 bases at V and 7 bases at J, with 12 bases between. Germline lookup yields CDR1 MGHDK and CDR2 SYGVNS. Here the CDR3 DNA reads TGTGCCAGCAGTGAATATAGGTCAGGGGCTGGCTACACCTTC. Residues: CASSEYRSGAGYTF.

The chain carries TRBV4-2 and TRBJ1-2; tentatively, D is TRBD1 (5 bases). Trimming shortened V by 0 bases and J by 3 bases, and 11 bases separated the two germline ends. This CDR3 is 15 amino acids long. Germline V gene data show CDR1 as LGHNA and CDR2 as YNFKEQ. CDR3 loop: CASSQDGRVHYGYTF. The CDR3 DNA reads TGTGCCAGCAGCCAAGATGGCAGGGTGCACTATGGCTACACCTTC.